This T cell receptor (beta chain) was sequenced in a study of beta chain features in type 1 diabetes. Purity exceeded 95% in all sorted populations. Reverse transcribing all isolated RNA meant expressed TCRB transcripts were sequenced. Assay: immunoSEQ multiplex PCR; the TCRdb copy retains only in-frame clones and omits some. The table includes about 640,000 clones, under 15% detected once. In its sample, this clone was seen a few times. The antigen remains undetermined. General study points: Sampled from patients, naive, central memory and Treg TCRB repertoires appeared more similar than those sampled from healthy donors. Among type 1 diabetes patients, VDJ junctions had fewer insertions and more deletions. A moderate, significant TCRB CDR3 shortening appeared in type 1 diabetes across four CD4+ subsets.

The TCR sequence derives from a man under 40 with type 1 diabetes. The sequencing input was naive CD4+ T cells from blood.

Here the CDR3 reads CASCREGNQPQHF. CDR3 nucleotide sequence: TGTGCCAGCTGCAGAGAAGGAAATCAGCCCCAGCATTTT. The V call is TRBV2, the J call TRBJ1-5; D gene uncertain. The germline CDR1 and CDR2 sequences are SNHLY and FYNNEI. The CDR3 totals 13 residues. Trimming shortened V by 8 bases and J by 4 bases, and 12 bases separated the two germline ends.